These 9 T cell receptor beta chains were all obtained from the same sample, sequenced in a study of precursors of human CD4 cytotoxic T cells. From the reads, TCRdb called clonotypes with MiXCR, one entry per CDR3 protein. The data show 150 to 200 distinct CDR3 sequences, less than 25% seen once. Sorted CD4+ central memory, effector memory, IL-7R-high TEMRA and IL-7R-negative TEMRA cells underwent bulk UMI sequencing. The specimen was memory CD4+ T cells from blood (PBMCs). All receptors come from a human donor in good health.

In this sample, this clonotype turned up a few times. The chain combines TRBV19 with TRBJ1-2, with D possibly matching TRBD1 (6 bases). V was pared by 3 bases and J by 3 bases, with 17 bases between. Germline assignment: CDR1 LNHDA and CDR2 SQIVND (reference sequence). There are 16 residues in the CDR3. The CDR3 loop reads CASSIVVQGTDYGYTF. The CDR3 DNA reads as TGTGCCAGTAGTATCGTAGTGCAGGGGACGGACTATGGCTACACCTTC.

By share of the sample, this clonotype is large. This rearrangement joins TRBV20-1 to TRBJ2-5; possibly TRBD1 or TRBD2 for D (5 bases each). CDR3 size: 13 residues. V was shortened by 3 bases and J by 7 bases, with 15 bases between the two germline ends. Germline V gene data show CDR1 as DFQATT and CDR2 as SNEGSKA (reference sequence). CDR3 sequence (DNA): TGCAGTGCTAGCGGGACCTTACCGGGGACCCAGTACTTC. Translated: CSASGTLPGTQYF.

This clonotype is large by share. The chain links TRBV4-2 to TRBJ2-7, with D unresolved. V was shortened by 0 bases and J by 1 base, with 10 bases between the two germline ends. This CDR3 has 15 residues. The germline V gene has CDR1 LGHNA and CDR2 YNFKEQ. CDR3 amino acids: CASSQEETRSYEQYF. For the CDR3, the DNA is TGTGCCAGCAGCCAAGAAGAGACACGGTCCTACGAGCAGTACTTC.

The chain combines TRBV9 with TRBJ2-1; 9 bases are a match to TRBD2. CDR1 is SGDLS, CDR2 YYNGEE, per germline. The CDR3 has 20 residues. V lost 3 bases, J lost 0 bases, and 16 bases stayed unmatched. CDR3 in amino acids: CASSDKAGGYFSSSYNEQFF. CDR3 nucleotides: TGTGCCAGCAGCGATAAAGCGGGAGGCTATTTTTCGAGCTCCTACAATGAGCAGTTCTTC.

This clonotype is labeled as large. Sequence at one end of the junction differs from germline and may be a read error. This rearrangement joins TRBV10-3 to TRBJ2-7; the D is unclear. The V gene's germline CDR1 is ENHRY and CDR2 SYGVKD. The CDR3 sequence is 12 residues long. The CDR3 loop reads CAISEVRNEQSF. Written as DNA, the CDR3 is TGTGCCATCAGTGAGGTTAGGAACGAGCAGTCCTTC.

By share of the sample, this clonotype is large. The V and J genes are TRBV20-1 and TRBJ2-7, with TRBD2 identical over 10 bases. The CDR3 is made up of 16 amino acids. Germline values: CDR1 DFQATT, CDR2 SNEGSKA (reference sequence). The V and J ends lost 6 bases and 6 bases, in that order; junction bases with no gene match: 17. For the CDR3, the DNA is TGCAGTGCCGCTAGGAGAGCGGGAGGGCCGGGGGCCGAGCAGTACTTC. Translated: CSAARRAGGPGAEQYF.

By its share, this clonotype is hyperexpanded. The DNA for the CDR3 is TGTGCCAGCTCACCACGGGGGCGGGGGTCGAACACTGAAGCTTTCTTT. Protein: CASSPRGRGSNTEAFF. The rearrangement links TRBV18 to TRBJ1-1, with D possibly matching TRBD1 (6 bases). Germline V CDR1 and CDR2: KGHSH, LQKENI. CDR3 size: 16 residues. With 1 base removed from V and 1 base from J, the gap between germline ends came to 13 bases.

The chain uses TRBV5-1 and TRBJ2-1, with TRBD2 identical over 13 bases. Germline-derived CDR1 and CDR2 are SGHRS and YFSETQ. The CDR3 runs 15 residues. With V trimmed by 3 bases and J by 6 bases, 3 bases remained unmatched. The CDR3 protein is CASSWGLAGFNEQFF. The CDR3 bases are TGCGCCAGCAGCTGGGGACTAGCGGGATTCAATGAGCAGTTCTTC. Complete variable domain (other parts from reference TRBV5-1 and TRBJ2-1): KAGVTQTPRYLIKTRGQQVTLSCSPISGHRSVSWYQQTPGQGLQFLFEYFSETQRNKGNFPGRFSGRQFSNSRSEMNVSTLELGDSALYLCASSWGLAGFNEQFFGPGTRLTVL.

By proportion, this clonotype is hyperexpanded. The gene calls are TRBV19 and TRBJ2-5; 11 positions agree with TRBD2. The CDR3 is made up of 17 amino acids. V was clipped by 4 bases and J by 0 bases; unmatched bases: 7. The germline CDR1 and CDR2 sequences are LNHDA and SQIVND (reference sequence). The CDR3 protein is CASSKFGLAGYQETQYF. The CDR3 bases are TGTGCCAGTAGTAAATTCGGACTAGCGGGCTACCAAGAGACCCAGTACTTC.